This entry is about one T cell receptor beta chain. Its antigen is unidentified. The sample belongs to a study of T cell repertoires in cytomegalovirus infection. The overall study: It was the public TCR beta signatures that indicated both CMV infection and matching HLA type.

V was clipped by 4 bases and J by 0 bases, with 15 bases between them. Germline V gene sequence: CDR1 SGHVS, CDR2 FNYEAQ. The CDR3 length is 16 residues. Study findings and constraints: Cumulative frequency of public TCR beta families picked out carriers of CMV plus the relevant HLA. The study found HLA-C-restricted CMV-specific TCR beta clonotypes dominating the ex vivo response.

A single record per CDR3 protein comes from TCRdb applying MiXCR to the reads. The repertoire includes approximately 730,000 distinct CDR3 sequences, approximately 33% of them detected once, and approximately 18% sits in the top ten. The source material was cultured PBMCs, sampled from culture after CMV antigen stimulation. The chain links TRBV7-6 to TRBJ1-2; D call uncertain. The sequence was obtained from a human donor in good health (CMV status not recorded). Some clones in this sample may be carry-over from other donors' samples. CDR3 bases: TGTGCCAGCAGCTCACGACCAGTGGCCACTAACTATGGCTACACCTTC. Amino acids: CASSSRPVATNYGYTF.